Each of the 19 T cell receptor beta chains below was sequenced from the same sample in a study of T cell clonality in common variable immunodeficiency. Findings and limits, study-wide: Reportedly, TCR beta sequences from common variable immunodeficiency showed fewer deletions and N-nucleotide insertions.

Repertoires were generated with immunoSEQ multiplex PCR, while TCRdb's copy carries only in-frame clones and drops some. The sample has tens of thousands of clones, none seen only once. These receptors' antigens are unknown. The sample consisted of peripheral blood mononuclear cells. The receptors stem from a human donor with common variable immunodeficiency.

Remarks on this clone: With the read ending 3 residues before the CDR3 end, the germline J gene is used to fill in that end. The rearrangement links TRBV20-1 to TRBJ1-2, with 8 bases aligning to TRBD1. In germline, CDR1 is DFQATT, CDR2 SNEGSKA (reference sequence). CDR3 length: 13 amino acids. V shed 6 bases and J 4 bases; nucleotides not matched to a gene: 7. CDR3 amino acids: CSAWTGRAYGYTF. The sequenced part of the CDR3 DNA is TGCAGTGCCTGGACAGGGAGGGCCTATGGC.

A few counts support this clone. The read stops 3 residues short of the end of the CDR3; the missing end is completed from the germline J gene. The chain links TRBV7-9 to TRBJ2-3; a possible D gene is TRBD2 (6 bases). The CDR3 covers 15 residues. V gave up 6 bases and J gave up 2 bases, with 15 bases separating them. Germline CDR1 SEHNR, CDR2 FQNEAQ (reference sequence). The CDR3 reads CASRTTQRATDTQYF. Partial CDR3 DNA: TGTGCCAGCAGAACGACCCAGCGGGCCACAGATACG.

There are a few counts of this clone. The read falls 3 residues short of the CDR3 end, and the missing part is taken from the germline J gene. The genes are TRBV7-9 and TRBJ2-3, with D hard to call. Trimming stripped 0 bases from V and 6 bases from J, with 10 bases between. Per germline, CDR1 SEHNR and CDR2 FQNEAQ (reference sequence). The CDR3 loop spans 14 amino acids. The CDR3: CASSLAMRRDTQYF. Incomplete CDR3 DNA: TGTGCCAGCAGCTTAGCGATGAGGCGGGATACG.

This clone was counted only a few times. The CDR3 is cut off 3 residues early in the read; its end comes from the germline J gene. The V gene is TRBV2, the J gene TRBJ2-4, with 9 bases aligning to TRBD1. Germline assignment: CDR1 SNHLY and CDR2 FYNNEI. Trimming removed 8 bases from V and 0 bases from J; junction bases left unmatched: 5. The CDR3 consists of 15 residues. The CDR3 is CASRDRALAKNIQYF. The part of the CDR3 DNA that was read is TGTGCCAGCCGGGACAGGGCCTTAGCCAAAAACATT.

The sample holds a few counts of this clone. Read coverage stops 3 residues before the CDR3 terminus; the germline J gene supplies the remainder. The chain couples TRBV19 to TRBJ2-6; D ambiguous. The CDR3 consists of 15 residues. Trimming took off 3 bases at V and 1 base at J, with 7 bases between the two ends. CDR1 LNHDA and CDR2 SQIVND come from the germline V gene (reference sequence). CDR3 region: CASSISGSGANVLTF. The CDR3 DNA, read in part, is TGTGCCAGTAGTATTTCGGGTTCTGGGGCCAACGTC. Filled out from reference TRBV19 and TRBJ2-6, the complete variable domain reads DGGITQSPKYLFRKEGQNVTLSCEQNLNHDAMYWYRQDPGQGLRLIYYSQIVNDFQKGDIAEGYSVSREKKESFPLTVTSAQKNPTAFYLCASSISGSGANVLTFGAGSRLTVL.

This clone counts as medium-sized. The missing CDR3 end, 3 residues past where the read stops, is filled in from the germline J gene. This chain joins TRBV9 and TRBJ2-7, with 9 positions matching TRBD2. The CDR3 is made up of 14 amino acids. From germline, CDR1 is SGDLS and CDR2 YYNGEE. The V and J ends lost 1 base and 3 bases, in that order; junction bases with no gene match: 2. The sequenced CDR3 bases are TGTGCCAGCAGCGTACAGACTAGCGGCTACGAG. Protein product: CASSVQTSGYE. From start to end, the CDR3 is CASSVQTSGYEQYF.

This clone was seen repeatedly, ten times or more. The read ends 3 residues shy of where the CDR3 ends; the end is completed using the germline J gene. The chain uses TRBV18 and TRBJ2-3; D ambiguous. This CDR3 region has 13 residues. Germline V lookup: CDR1 KGHSH, CDR2 LQKENI. Trimming took off 4 bases at V and 3 bases at J, with 8 bases between the two ends. Partial CDR3 DNA: TGTGCCAGCTCACTTTCCGGGACAGATACG. This codes for CASSLSGTDT. The entire CDR3 protein reads CASSLSGTDTQYF.

This clone was found a few times. The sequence runs out 3 residues before the end of the CDR3; the remainder is reconstructed from the germline J gene. This chain joins TRBV2 and TRBJ2-3; 8 bases agree with TRBD2. Unmatched junction bases numbered 7, after V lost 0 bases and J lost 2 bases. The V gene's germline CDR1 is SNHLY and CDR2 FYNNEI. The CDR3 runs 17 residues. The CDR3 sequence: CASSEARIAGPTDTQYF. The part of the CDR3 DNA that was read is TGTGCCAGCAGTGAAGCGCGGATAGCGGGGCCCACAGATACG.

This clone was recorded many times. The read finishes 3 residues shy of the CDR3 end, and the germline J gene is used to complete it. The J gene is TRBJ1-5, the V gene TRBV20-1, with TRBD1 identical over 7 bases. Per the germline V gene, CDR1 is DFQATT and CDR2 is SNEGSKA (reference sequence). The trim removed 2 bases at V and 5 bases at J, leaving 9 bases unmatched. The CDR3 totals 15 residues. The CDR3 sequence: CSARITSGGDQPQHF. The DNA read from the CDR3 is TGCAGTGCTAGAATAACTTCAGGGGGAGATCAGCCC.

This clone was observed a handful of times. The read terminates 3 residues before the CDR3 end, so the remaining end is supplied by the germline J gene. The gene calls are TRBV18 and TRBJ2-5; TRBD2 matches 14 bases. V lost 2 bases and J lost 3; bases outside the gene matches: 2. The CDR3 has 16 residues. Looked up from germline, CDR1 is KGHSH and CDR2 is LQKENI. CDR3 sequence reads: CASSPTGLAGEETQYF. CDR3 bases read: TGTGCCAGCTCACCAACGGGACTAGCGGGAGAAGAGACC.

This clone was counted at least ten times. The sequence runs out 3 residues before the end of the CDR3; the remainder is reconstructed from the germline J gene. The genes are TRBV5-1 and TRBJ1-2; D gene unclear. CDR1 SGHRS and CDR2 YFSETQ come from the germline V gene. V was cut by 4 bases and J by 5 bases, with 12 bases left in between. CDR3 length equals 13 residues. The DNA read from the CDR3 is TGCGCCAGCAGCCCAGCGGTGCCTTATGGC. Its protein product is CASSPAVPYG. The entire CDR3 sequence reads CASSPAVPYGYTF.

Concerning this clone itself: The read finishes 3 residues shy of the CDR3 end, and the germline J gene is used to complete it. V is TRBV13 and J is TRBJ2-5; TRBD1 matches at 12 bases. Trimming took 5 bases from V and 5 from J; bases not matched to a gene: 6. This CDR3 contains 15 residues. CDR1 and CDR2 (germline): PRHDT, FYEKMQ (reference sequence). The CDR3 bases that were read are TGTGCCAGCAGCAACCGGGACAGGGGGCTCGAGACC. It encodes CASSNRDRGLET. The full CDR3 is CASSNRDRGLETQYF.

The table lists this clone with many counts. The read ends 3 residues shy of where the CDR3 ends; the end is completed using the germline J gene. The chain recombines TRBV19 with TRBJ2-2; TRBD2 might be the D (5 bases). There are 14 residues in the CDR3. CDR1 LNHDA and CDR2 SQIVND come from the germline V gene (reference sequence). The germline V and J ends were trimmed by 7 bases and 7 bases, with 16 bases remaining between them. The CDR3 reads CASTLRGFGGELFF. CDR3 bases read: TGTGCCAGTACCCTACGAGGGTTCGGCGGGGAG.

A remark on this clone: The read ends 3 residues early relative to the CDR3; the germline J gene fills the gap. V is TRBV7-6 and J is TRBJ1-3; possibly TRBD1 for D (5 bases). This CDR3 spans 15 amino acids. V shed 5 bases and J shed 4 bases, with 15 bases lying between them. CDR1 and CDR2 from the germline V gene are SGHVS and FNYEAQ. Partial CDR3 DNA: TGTGCCAGCAGCGCCCGTACGGGGGAGGGAAACACC. Encoded protein: CASSARTGEGNT. The CDR3 in its entirety is CASSARTGEGNTIYF.

This clone occurred a few times. Incomplete CDR3 DNA: TGTGCCAGCTCACTTACGGTAGAGAACACC. Protein sequence: CASSLTVENT. The complete CDR3 reads CASSLTVENTIYF. The chain links TRBV18 to TRBJ1-3; no clear D. The observed sequence ends 3 residues before the CDR3 terminus, with the missing tail filled in from the germline J gene. The CDR3 is made up of 13 amino acids. Trimming pared 4 bases from V and 7 bases from J, leaving 11 bases between. Germline CDR1 is KGHSH and CDR2 is LQKENI.

This clone was detected a few times. The read falls 3 residues short of the CDR3 end, and the missing part is taken from the germline J gene. The V call is TRBV6-2 or TRBV6-3, the J call TRBJ2-7; possible D gene TRBD2, 6 bases. Trimming stripped 5 bases from V and 4 bases from J, with 6 bases between. The germline CDR1 and CDR2 sequences are MNHEY and SVGEGT. This CDR3 comprises 11 residues. The CDR3 protein is CASSRGYEQYF. CDR3 DNA, as far as it was read: TGTGCCAGCAGTCGGGGGTACGAG.

This clone has ten or more counts. The CDR3 extends 3 residues past the end of the read, so its final part is completed from the germline J gene. The J gene is TRBJ1-5, the V gene TRBV19, with 9 bases that match TRBD1. Germline V gene sequence: CDR1 LNHDA, CDR2 SQIVND (reference sequence). CDR3 length: 16 amino acids. The junction had 7 bases not matched to a gene; V was cut back by 6 bases and J by 1 base. The CDR3 DNA, read in part, is TGTGCCAGTAGCCTCGACAGGGGGGTGAGCAATCAGCCC. As protein: CASSLDRGVSNQP. The CDR3 as a whole reads CASSLDRGVSNQPQHF.

This clone was observed at least ten times. With the read ending 3 residues before the CDR3 end, the germline J gene is used to fill in that end. The V and J genes are TRBV5-6 and TRBJ2-5; TRBD1 matches 7 bases. After removal of 4 bases from V and 4 bases from J, the junction contained 10 bases not matched to a gene. Germline assignment: CDR1 SGHDT and CDR2 YYEEEE. This CDR3 spans 15 amino acids. CDR3 loop: CASSKTGYRLETQYF. The sequenced part of the CDR3 DNA is TGTGCCAGCAGCAAGACAGGGTATAGATTAGAGACC.

This clone was seen at least ten times. The missing CDR3 end, 3 residues past where the read stops, is filled in from the germline J gene. The rearrangement links TRBV20-1 to TRBJ1-1; D may be TRBD1 (5 bases). The CDR3 is 15 residues long. CDR1 and CDR2 from the germline V gene are DFQATT and SNEGSKA (reference sequence). The covered CDR3 bases are TGCAGTGCTAGGAACCCGTCGAGACAGATGACGGGA. This gives the protein CSARNPSRQMTG. From start to end, the CDR3 is CSARNPSRQMTGAFF.